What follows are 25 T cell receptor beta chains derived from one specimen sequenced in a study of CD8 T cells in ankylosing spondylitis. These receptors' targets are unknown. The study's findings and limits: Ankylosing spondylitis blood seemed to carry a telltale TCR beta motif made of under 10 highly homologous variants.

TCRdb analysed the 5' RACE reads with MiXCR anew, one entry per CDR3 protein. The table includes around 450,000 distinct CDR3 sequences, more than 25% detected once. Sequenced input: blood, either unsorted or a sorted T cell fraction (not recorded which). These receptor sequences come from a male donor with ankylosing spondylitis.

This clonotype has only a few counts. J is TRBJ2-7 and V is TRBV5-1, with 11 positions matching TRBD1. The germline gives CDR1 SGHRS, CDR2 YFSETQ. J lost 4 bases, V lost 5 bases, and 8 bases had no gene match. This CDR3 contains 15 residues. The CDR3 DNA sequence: TGCGCCAGCAGATATCGGACAGGGGGCGAGTACGAGCAGTACTTC. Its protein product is CASRYRTGGEYEQYF.

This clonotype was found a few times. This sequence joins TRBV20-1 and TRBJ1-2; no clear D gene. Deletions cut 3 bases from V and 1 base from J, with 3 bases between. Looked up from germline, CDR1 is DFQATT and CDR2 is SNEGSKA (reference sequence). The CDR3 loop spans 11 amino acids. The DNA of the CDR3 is TGCAGTGCTAGTGATAACTATGGCTACACCTTC. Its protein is CSASDNYGYTF.

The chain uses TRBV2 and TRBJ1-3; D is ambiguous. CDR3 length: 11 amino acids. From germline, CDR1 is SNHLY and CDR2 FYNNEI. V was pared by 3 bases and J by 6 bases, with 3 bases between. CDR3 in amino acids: CASSETNTIYF. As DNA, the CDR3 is TGTGCCAGCAGTGAGACAAACACCATATATTTT.

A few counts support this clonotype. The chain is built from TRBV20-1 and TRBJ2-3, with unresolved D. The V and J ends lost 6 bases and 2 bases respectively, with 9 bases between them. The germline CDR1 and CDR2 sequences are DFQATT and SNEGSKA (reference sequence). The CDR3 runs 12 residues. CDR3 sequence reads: CSAPEFTDTQYF. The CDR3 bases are TGCAGTGCCCCCGAGTTCACAGATACGCAGTATTTT.

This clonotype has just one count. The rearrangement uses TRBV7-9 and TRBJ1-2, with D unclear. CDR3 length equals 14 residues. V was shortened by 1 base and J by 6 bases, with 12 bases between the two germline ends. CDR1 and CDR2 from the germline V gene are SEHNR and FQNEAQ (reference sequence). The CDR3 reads CASSLVTDGNGYTF. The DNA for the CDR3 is TGTGCCAGCAGCTTAGTCACGGATGGAAATGGCTACACCTTC.

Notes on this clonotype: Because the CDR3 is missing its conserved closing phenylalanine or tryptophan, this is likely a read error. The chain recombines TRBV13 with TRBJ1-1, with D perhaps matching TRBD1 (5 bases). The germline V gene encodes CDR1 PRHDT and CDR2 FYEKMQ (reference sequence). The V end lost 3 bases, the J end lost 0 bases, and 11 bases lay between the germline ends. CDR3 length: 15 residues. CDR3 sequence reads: CASSFRVQVNTEAFI. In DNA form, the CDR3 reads TGTGCCAGCAGCTTCAGGGTTCAGGTGAACACTGAAGCTTTCATT.

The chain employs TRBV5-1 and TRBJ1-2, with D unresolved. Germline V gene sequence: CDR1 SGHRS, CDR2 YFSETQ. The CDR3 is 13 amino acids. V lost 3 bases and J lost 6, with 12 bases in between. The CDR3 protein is CASSYKEADGYTF. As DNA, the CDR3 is TGCGCCAGCAGCTACAAGGAGGCCGATGGCTACACCTTC.

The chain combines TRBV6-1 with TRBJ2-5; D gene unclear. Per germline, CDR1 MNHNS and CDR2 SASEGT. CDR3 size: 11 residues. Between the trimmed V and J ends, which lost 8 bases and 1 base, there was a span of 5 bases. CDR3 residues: CASAAQETQYF. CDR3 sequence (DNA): TGTGCCAGCGCCGCCCAAGAGACCCAGTACTTC.

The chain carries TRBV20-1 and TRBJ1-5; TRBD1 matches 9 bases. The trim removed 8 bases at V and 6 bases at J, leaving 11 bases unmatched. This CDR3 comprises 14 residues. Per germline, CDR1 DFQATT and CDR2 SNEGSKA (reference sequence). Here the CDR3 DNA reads TGCAGTTCAAGTAGAACAGGGGGCGCTCAGCCCCAGCATTTT. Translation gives CSSSRTGGAQPQHF.

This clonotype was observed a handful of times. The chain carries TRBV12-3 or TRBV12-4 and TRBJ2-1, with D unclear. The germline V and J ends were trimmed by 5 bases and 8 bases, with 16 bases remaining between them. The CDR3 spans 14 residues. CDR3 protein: CASSPPPVGDEQFF. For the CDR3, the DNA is TGTGCCAGCAGTCCTCCGCCGGTTGGGGATGAGCAGTTCTTC.

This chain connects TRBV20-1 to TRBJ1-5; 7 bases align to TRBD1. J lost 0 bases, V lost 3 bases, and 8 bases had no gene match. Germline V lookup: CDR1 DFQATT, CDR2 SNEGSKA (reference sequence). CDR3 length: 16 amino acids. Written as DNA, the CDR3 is TGCAGTGCTAGCGGTGGAGGGGGCCATAGCAATCAGCCCCAGCATTTT. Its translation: CSASGGGGHSNQPQHF.

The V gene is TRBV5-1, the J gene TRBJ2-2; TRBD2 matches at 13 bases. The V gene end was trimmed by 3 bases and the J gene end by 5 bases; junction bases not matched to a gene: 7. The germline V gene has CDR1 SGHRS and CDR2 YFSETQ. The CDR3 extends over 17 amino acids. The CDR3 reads CASSSEVGLAGTGELFF. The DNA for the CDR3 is TGCGCCAGCAGCTCGGAGGTGGGACTAGCGGGAACCGGGGAGCTGTTTTTT.

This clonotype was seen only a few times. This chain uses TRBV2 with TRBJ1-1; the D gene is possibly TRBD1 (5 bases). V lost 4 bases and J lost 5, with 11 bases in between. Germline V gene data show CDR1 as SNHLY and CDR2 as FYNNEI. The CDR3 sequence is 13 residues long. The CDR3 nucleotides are TGTGCCAGCAGTGTTGGGGGAGGTACTGAAGCTTTCTTT. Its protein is CASSVGGGTEAFF. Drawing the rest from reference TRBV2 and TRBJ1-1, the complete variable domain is EPEVTQTPSHQVTQMGQEVILRCVPISNHLYFYWYRQILGQKVEFLVSFYNNEISEKSEIFDDQFSVERPDGSNFTLKIRSTKLEDSAMYFCASSVGGGTEAFFGQGTRLTVV.

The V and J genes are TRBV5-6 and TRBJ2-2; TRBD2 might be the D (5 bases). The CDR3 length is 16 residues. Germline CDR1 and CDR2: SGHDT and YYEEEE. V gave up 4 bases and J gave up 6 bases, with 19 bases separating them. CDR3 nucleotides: TGTGCCAGCAGCCGAACCGGACTTGTGCGTCCCGGGGAGCTGTTTTTT. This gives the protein CASSRTGLVRPGELFF.

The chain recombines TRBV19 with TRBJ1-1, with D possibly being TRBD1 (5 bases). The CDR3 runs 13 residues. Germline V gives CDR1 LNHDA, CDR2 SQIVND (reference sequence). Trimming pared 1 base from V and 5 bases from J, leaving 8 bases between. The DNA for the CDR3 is TGTGCCAGTAGTATAGGGGACCAAACTGAAGCTTTCTTT. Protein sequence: CASSIGDQTEAFF.

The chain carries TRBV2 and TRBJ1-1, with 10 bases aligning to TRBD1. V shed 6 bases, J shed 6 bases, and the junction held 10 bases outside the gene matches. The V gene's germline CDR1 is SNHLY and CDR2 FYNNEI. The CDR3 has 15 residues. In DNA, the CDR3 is TGTGCCAGCAGACAGATACGGGACAGGGGTTCTGAAGCTTTCTTT. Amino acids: CASRQIRDRGSEAFF.

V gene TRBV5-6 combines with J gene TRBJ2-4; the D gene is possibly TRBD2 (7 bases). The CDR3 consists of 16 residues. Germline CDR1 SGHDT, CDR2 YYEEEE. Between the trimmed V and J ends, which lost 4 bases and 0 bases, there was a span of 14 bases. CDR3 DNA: TGTGCCAGCAGCGGTACAGGGAGGGGAGCCAAAAACATTCAGTACTTC. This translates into CASSGTGRGAKNIQYF.

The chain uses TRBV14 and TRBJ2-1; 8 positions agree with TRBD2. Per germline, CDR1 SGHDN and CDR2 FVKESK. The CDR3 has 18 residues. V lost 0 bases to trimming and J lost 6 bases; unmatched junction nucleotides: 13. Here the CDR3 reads CASSQDHKLVAGSNEQFF. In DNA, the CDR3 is TGTGCCAGCAGCCAAGATCATAAGTTGGTAGCGGGATCCAATGAGCAGTTCTTC.

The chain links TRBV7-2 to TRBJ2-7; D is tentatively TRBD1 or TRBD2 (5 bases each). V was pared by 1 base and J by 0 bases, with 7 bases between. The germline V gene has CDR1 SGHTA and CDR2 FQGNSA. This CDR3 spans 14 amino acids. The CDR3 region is CASSLEGSSYEQYF. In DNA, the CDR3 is TGTGCCAGCAGCTTAGAGGGGAGCTCCTACGAGCAGTACTTC.

The CDR3 loop is CATSRQYSTDTQYF. In DNA, the CDR3 is TGTGCCACCAGCCGACAGTATAGCACAGATACGCAGTATTTT. The chain recombines TRBV24-1 with TRBJ2-3, with D perhaps matching TRBD1 (5 bases). Germline CDR1 reads KGHDR; CDR2 reads SFDVKD. This CDR3 is built from 14 residues. Trimming took off 7 bases at V and 0 bases at J, with 10 bases between the two ends.

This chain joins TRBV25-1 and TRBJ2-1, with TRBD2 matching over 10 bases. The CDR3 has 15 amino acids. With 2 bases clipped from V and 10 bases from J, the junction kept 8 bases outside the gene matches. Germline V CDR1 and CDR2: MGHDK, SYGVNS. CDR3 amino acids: CASSEQAGGPKEQFF. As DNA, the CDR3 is TGTGCCAGCAGTGAACAAGCGGGAGGGCCAAAAGAGCAGTTCTTC. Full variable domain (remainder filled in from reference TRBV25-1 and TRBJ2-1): EADIYQTPRYLVIGTGKKITLECSQTMGHDKMYWYQQDPGMELHLIHYSYGVNSTEKGDLSSESTVSRIRTEHFPLTLESARPSHTSQYLCASSEQAGGPKEQFFGPGTRLTVL.

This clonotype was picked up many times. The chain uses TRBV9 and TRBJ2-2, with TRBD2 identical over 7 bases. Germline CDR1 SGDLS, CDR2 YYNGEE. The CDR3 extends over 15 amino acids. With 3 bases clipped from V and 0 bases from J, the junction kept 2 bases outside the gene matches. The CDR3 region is CASSGSGANTGELFF. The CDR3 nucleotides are TGTGCCAGCAGCGGCAGCGGGGCGAACACCGGGGAGCTGTTTTTT.

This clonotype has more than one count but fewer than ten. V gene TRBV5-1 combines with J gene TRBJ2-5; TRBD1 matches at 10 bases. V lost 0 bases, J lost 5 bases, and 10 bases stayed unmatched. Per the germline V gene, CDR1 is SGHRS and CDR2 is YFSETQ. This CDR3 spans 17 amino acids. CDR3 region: CASSLAPSTGGGETQYF. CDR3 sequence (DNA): TGCGCCAGCAGCTTGGCCCCATCGACAGGGGGCGGGGAGACCCAGTACTTC.

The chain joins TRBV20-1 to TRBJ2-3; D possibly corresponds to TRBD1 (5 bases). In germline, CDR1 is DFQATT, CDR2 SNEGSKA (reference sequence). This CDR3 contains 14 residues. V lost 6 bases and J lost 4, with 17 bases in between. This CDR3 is CSARQHSKADTQYF. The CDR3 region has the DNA TGCAGTGCCAGACAGCATTCCAAGGCAGATACGCAGTATTTT.

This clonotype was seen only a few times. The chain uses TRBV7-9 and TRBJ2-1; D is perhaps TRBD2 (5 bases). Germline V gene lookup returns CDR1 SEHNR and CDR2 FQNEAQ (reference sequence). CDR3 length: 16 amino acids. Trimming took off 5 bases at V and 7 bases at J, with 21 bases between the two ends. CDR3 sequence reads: CASSPTTRRDVNEQFF. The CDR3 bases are TGTGCCAGCAGCCCTACAACTAGGCGAGATGTTAATGAGCAGTTCTTC.